This T cell receptor beta chain was profiled in a study of OX40 agonist ivuxolimab in advanced cancers. About the research overall: Given to patients was ivuxolimab, an agonistic anti-OX40 (CD134) antibody. Age averaged roughly 60 years (range about 20 to 80), and about 86% were male. While on treatment, patients had intravenous ivuxolimab at 0.01 to 10 mg/kg every 2 weeks.

Produced via immunoSEQ multiplex PCR; TCRdb's table is partial and in-frame only. This sample has around 70,000 clones; around four fifths occur once, and the top ten carry about 1.8%. Patients with a history of autoimmune disease or on systemic immunosuppression were excluded. V was pared by 1 base and J by 4 bases, with 19 bases between. This CDR3 contains 17 residues. Germline V gene data show CDR1 as SGHAT and CDR2 as FQDESV (reference sequence). Material: CD4+ or CD8+ T cells sorted from blood, obtained in a trial of the OX40 agonist ivuxolimab. This TCR derives from an adult with an advanced solid tumor such as melanoma, head and neck, liver or kidney cancer. The chain is built from TRBV11-1 and TRBJ2-5, with D possibly called TRBD1 or TRBD2 (7 bases each). DNA of the CDR3: TGTGCCAGCAGCTTAGGATCCAGGGGGGGCAGGTTAGAGACCCAGTACTTC. This gives the protein CASSLGSRGGRLETQYF.